The 9 T cell receptor beta chains reported below all come from one sample, sequenced in a study of T-cell memory formation after mild COVID-19 (dated by TCRdb to the early 2020s). Receptors were amplified or captured by 5' RACE. The sample was run on an Illumina NovaSeq 6000. TCRdb reprocessed the public reads (quality trimming at Q25 with fastp, clone calling with MiXCR) and kept in-frame beta chains. Entries that share a CDR3 protein sequence are merged under the most common genes and DNA. This sample is represented by about 340,000 distinct CDR3 sequences; around a sixth of them were singletons. About a fifth of the sample is in the top ten clones. Sample: PBMCs or a T cell subset sorted from them (not recorded which). The receptors derive from a man between 18 and 29 years old who had mild COVID-19 (a few samples of this study predate the infection). The sample titles of this study are shuffled in the database, so cell type and time point are left out; the donor was told from shared clones.

This clonotype was detected only a few times. The chain couples TRBV7-3 to TRBJ2-2; 7 nucleotides agree with TRBD1. V lost 5 bases, J lost 6 bases, and 3 bases stayed unmatched. This CDR3 is built from 13 residues. Germline V gene lookup returns CDR1 SGHTA and CDR2 FQGTGA. Here the CDR3 DNA reads TGTGCCAGCAGCCAAGGGACAGCCGGGGAGCTGTTTTTT. Protein sequence: CASSQGTAGELFF.

This clonotype was detected only a few times. The chain links TRBV5-1 to TRBJ2-3, with D maybe TRBD2 (7 bases). CDR3 length: 18 residues. V gave up 4 bases and J gave up 0 bases, with 21 bases separating them. Germline CDR1 and CDR2: SGHRS and YFSETQ. The CDR3 DNA is TGCGCCAGCAGCGTGGGCCCGGGGGGACACCTCAGCACAGATACGCAGTATTTT. The encoded protein is CASSVGPGGHLSTDTQYF.

This clonotype was seen only a few times. The V gene is TRBV24-1, the J gene TRBJ1-1; 7 bases are a match to TRBD1. V was pared by 4 bases and J by 8 bases, with 3 bases of the junction left unmatched. The CDR3 is 12 amino acids. In germline, CDR1 is KGHDR, CDR2 SFDVKD. The CDR3 DNA is TGTGCCACCAGTGACACGGACAGGGAAGCTTTCTTT. This codes for CATSDTDREAFF.

This clonotype was found a few times. The V call is TRBV24-1, the J call TRBJ2-5; no clear D gene. CDR3 length equals 13 residues. With 1 base removed from V and 0 bases from J, the gap between germline ends came to 2 bases. The germline CDR1 and CDR2 sequences are KGHDR and SFDVKD. The CDR3 protein is CATSDLYQETQYF. CDR3 nucleotides: TGTGCCACCAGTGATTTATACCAAGAGACCCAGTACTTC.

This clonotype was detected a few times. The chain combines TRBV28 with TRBJ2-7; perhaps TRBD2 as D (6 bases). Trimming left V 7 bases short and J 3 bases short, with 16 bases between. This CDR3 is 14 amino acids long. Germline V gene data show CDR1 as MDHEN and CDR2 as SYDVKM. DNA for the CDR3: TGTGCCAGCACTCCTGCTGGACTAAACTACGAGCAGTACGTC. Its translation is CASTPAGLNYEQYV.

The rearrangement uses TRBV3-1 and TRBJ2-5, with a possible D match to TRBD2 (5 bases). This CDR3 has 14 amino acids. V was cut by 1 base and J by 3 bases, with 9 bases left in between. The germline gives CDR1 LGHDT, CDR2 YNNKEL (reference sequence). The CDR3 DNA reads TGTGCCAGCAGCCAAGCTCTAGCAGAAGAGACCCAGTACTTC. The encoded protein is CASSQALAEETQYF.

This clonotype was picked up many times. The chain uses TRBV12-3 or TRBV12-4 and TRBJ2-5, with D perhaps given as TRBD1 or TRBD2 (6 bases each). The length of the CDR3 is 16 residues. The germline V and J ends were trimmed by 3 bases and 4 bases, with 18 bases remaining between them. The CDR3 nucleotides read TGTGCCAGCAGTTTTGAGGGGGGCTGGGGGCCAGAGACCCAGTACTTC. As protein: CASSFEGGWGPETQYF.

V gene TRBV4-1 combines with J gene TRBJ1-1; 8 nucleotides agree with TRBD1. This CDR3 region has 15 residues. J lost 2 bases, V lost 2 bases, and 4 bases had no gene match. The germline V gene encodes CDR1 MGHRA and CDR2 YSYEKL. CDR3 coding DNA: TGCGCCAGCAGCCAATACGACAGGGGAAACACTGAAGCTTTCTTT. Its translation: CASSQYDRGNTEAFF.

The chain combines TRBV6-1 with TRBJ2-7, with D tentatively TRBD1 (6 bases). The CDR3 runs to 15 residues. V dropped 4 bases and J dropped 6 bases, with 19 bases sitting between them. Germline lookup yields CDR1 MNHNS and CDR2 SASEGT. CDR3 sequence reads: CASSAGPGQTLEQYF. CDR3 sequence (DNA): TGTGCCAGCAGTGCCGGGCCCGGACAGACCCTCGAGCAGTACTTC.